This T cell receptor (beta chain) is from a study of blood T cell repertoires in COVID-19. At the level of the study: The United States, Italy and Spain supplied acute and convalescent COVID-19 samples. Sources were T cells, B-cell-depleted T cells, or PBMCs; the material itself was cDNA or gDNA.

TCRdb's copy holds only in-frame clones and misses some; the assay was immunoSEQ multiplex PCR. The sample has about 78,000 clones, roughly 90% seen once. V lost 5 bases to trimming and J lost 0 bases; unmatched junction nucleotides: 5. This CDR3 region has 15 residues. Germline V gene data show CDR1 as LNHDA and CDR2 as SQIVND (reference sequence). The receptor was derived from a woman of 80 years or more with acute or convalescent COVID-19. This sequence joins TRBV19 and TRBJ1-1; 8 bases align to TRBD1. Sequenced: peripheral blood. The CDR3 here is CASSFRGRVNTEAFF. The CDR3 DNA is TGTGCCAGTAGTTTCAGGGGGCGAGTGAACACTGAAGCTTTCTTT. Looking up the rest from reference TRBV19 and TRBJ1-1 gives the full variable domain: DGGITQSPKYLFRKEGQNVTLSCEQNLNHDAMYWYRQDPGQGLRLIYYSQIVNDFQKGDIAEGYSVSREKKESFPLTVTSAQKNPTAFYLCASSFRGRVNTEAFFGQGTRLTVV.